Shown below are 22 T cell receptor beta chains from a single sample sequenced in a study of T cell repertoires in cytomegalovirus infection. Via MiXCR, TCRdb re-called the reads, giving one row per CDR3 protein. This sample has about 52,000 distinct CDR3 sequences, with about 18% found just once. These receptors have no identified antigens. Sequenced material: CD8+ T cells from cultured PBMCs, taken from culture after CMV antigen stimulation. These receptors all come from a human donor in good health (CMV status not recorded). Some clones in this sample may be carry-over from other donors' samples.

CDR3 sequence reads: CASSLAILAGGAGEQYF. The CDR3 coding sequence is TGTGCCAGCAGCTTAGCGATTCTAGCGGGGGGAGCCGGCGAGCAGTACTTC. This rearrangement joins TRBV7-2 to TRBJ2-7, with 11 bases matching TRBD2. The germline CDR1 and CDR2 sequences are SGHTA and FQGNSA. V trimming: 0 bases; J trimming: 6 bases; junction bases outside the gene matches: 10. CDR3 length equals 17 residues.

This clonotype occurred a few times. CDR3 sequence: CASSLRGGYTF. The CDR3 coding sequence is TGTGCCAGCAGTCTAAGGGGTGGCTACACCTTC. This rearrangement joins TRBV12-3 or TRBV12-4 to TRBJ1-2; tentative D call: TRBD1 (5 bases). The ends were cut back, 5 bases at V and 7 bases at J, with 8 bases in the middle. The CDR3 covers 11 residues.

The chain is built from TRBV12-3 or TRBV12-4 and TRBJ1-6; D is possibly TRBD1 (6 bases). The CDR3 length is 16 residues. Trimming cost V 2 bases and J 9 bases, with 17 bases left between them. The CDR3 protein is CASSLSTGGRGSPLHF. In nucleotides, the CDR3 is TGTGCCAGCAGTTTATCGACAGGTGGCCGGGGTTCACCCCTCCACTTT.

V and J are TRBV7-2 and TRBJ2-1, with 10 bases fitting TRBD2. Germline CDR1 and CDR2: SGHTA and FQGNSA. The V and J ends lost 5 bases and 0 bases, in that order; junction bases with no gene match: 4. CDR3 length equals 16 residues. The DNA for the CDR3 is TGTGCCAGCAGCCAGAGCGGGGGGGCCTCCTACAATGAGCAGTTCTTC. The encoded protein is CASSQSGGASYNEQFF.

This sequence joins TRBV4-3 and TRBJ2-3; the D is unclear. The V end lost 5 bases, the J end lost 4 bases, and 7 bases lay between the germline ends. Germline V gives CDR1 LGHNA, CDR2 YSLEER. The CDR3 contains 12 residues. The CDR3 region is CASSTGADTQYF. CDR3 coding DNA: TGCGCCAGCAGCACTGGGGCAGATACGCAGTATTTT.

The V call is TRBV7-9, the J call TRBJ1-1; TRBD1 might be the D (5 bases). CDR1 is SEHNR and CDR2 is FQNEAQ in the germline V gene (reference sequence). Deletions cut 8 bases from V and 3 bases from J, with 7 bases between. The CDR3 length is 11 residues. The CDR3 spells CASSRDTEAFF. The CDR3 DNA reads as TGTGCCAGCTCCAGGGACACTGAAGCTTTCTTT.

This clonotype was detected only a few times. DNA for the CDR3: TGTGCCAGCACGCTCGGAGACCCCGCGAACACCGGGGAGCTGTTTTTT. Translated, it gives CASTLGDPANTGELFF. The chain employs TRBV7-9 and TRBJ2-2; D ambiguous. The germline V gene encodes CDR1 SEHNR and CDR2 FQNEAQ (reference sequence). The CDR3 is made up of 16 amino acids. The V end lost 7 bases, the J end lost 0 bases, and 15 bases lay between the germline ends.

The table lists this clonotype with a few counts. The genes are TRBV7-8 and TRBJ2-7; TRBD1 matches at 9 bases. The CDR3 totals 16 residues. Losses at the gene ends were 1 base for V and 3 bases for J; bases not matched to a gene: 7. The germline gives CDR1 SGHVS, CDR2 FQNEAQ. In DNA form, the CDR3 reads TGTGCCAGCAGCTTAGGGACAGGGGATATTGTCTACGAGCAGTACTTC. This translates into CASSLGTGDIVYEQYF.

This chain joins TRBV7-9 and TRBJ1-5, with D unresolved. The CDR3 totals 15 residues. Germline CDR1 reads SEHNR; CDR2 reads FQNEAQ (reference sequence). The V gene lost 2 bases and the J gene lost 7 bases, with 15 bases spanning the gap. CDR3 sequence reads: CASSLLTDPGQPQHF. CDR3 DNA sequence: TGTGCCAGCAGCTTACTAACAGACCCTGGACAGCCCCAGCATTTT.

The rearrangement joins TRBV7-6 to TRBJ2-2; D is tentatively TRBD1 or TRBD2 (5 bases each). The CDR3 loop spans 14 amino acids. Germline lookup yields CDR1 SGHVS and CDR2 FNYEAQ. V lost 5 bases and J 5 bases, leaving 12 bases between the germline ends. The CDR3 is CASSASGTTGELFF. As DNA, the CDR3 is TGTGCCAGCAGCGCGTCCGGGACGACCGGGGAGCTGTTTTTT.

This rearrangement joins TRBV12-3 or TRBV12-4 to TRBJ1-5; D is perhaps TRBD1 (6 bases). Trimming removed 5 bases at V and 6 bases at J, with 14 bases between. The CDR3 runs 14 residues. The CDR3 DNA reads TGTGCCAGCAGTCCGTCGGGAGGGGGTCAGCCCCAGCATTTT. Its protein is CASSPSGGGQPQHF.

This clonotype was observed a few times. CDR3 nucleotides: TGTGCCAGCAGTTCAGGGTTCGGGGACACTGAAGCTTTCTTT. Amino acid sequence: CASSSGFGDTEAFF. The chain joins TRBV27 to TRBJ1-1, with a weak D call TRBD1 (5 bases). The V and J ends lost 4 bases and 3 bases respectively, with 12 bases between them. Germline loops: CDR1 MNHEY, CDR2 SMNVEV (reference sequence). CDR3 length: 14 residues.

This clonotype was seen a handful of times. The chain links TRBV7-2 to TRBJ1-3; the D is unclear. The V and J ends lost 4 bases and 0 bases respectively, with 7 bases between them. CDR3 size: 14 residues. Looked up from germline, CDR1 is SGHTA and CDR2 is FQGNSA. The CDR3 reads CASSWSFSGNTIYF. CDR3 nucleotide sequence: TGTGCCAGCAGCTGGAGTTTCTCTGGAAACACCATATATTTT.

This clonotype was seen only a few times. CDR3 amino acids: CASSPTGGQETQYF. DNA for the CDR3: TGTGCCAGCAGCCCGACAGGGGGCCAAGAGACCCAGTACTTC. The chain is built from TRBV9 and TRBJ2-5; 9 bases are shared with TRBD1. The trim removed 4 bases at V and 1 base at J, leaving 2 bases unmatched. Germline CDR1 and CDR2: SGDLS and YYNGEE. This CDR3 has 14 amino acids.

The sample holds a few counts of this clonotype. This sequence joins TRBV6-6 and TRBJ2-2; the match to TRBD2 covers 11 bases. This CDR3 spans 16 amino acids. J was trimmed by 4 bases and V by 5 bases; bases with no gene match: 6. Germline V gene sequence: CDR1 MNHNY, CDR2 SVGAGI (reference sequence). The CDR3 loop is CASSPRTSGPTGELFF. CDR3 coding DNA: TGTGCCAGCAGTCCCCGGACTAGCGGGCCCACCGGGGAGCTGTTTTTT.

V is TRBV12-3 or TRBV12-4 and J is TRBJ1-2, with D tentatively TRBD1 (6 bases). Trimming removed 1 base at V and 4 bases at J, with 10 bases between. CDR3 size: 14 residues. CDR3 nucleotide sequence: TGTGCCAGCAGTTTAGGACAGGCAAGCTATGGCTACACCTTC. It yields the protein CASSLGQASYGYTF.

The rearrangement uses TRBV7-8 and TRBJ2-1; 7 bases agree with TRBD1. The V segment lost 4 bases and the J segment 6 bases; nucleotides outside the gene matches: 12. This CDR3 contains 16 residues. Per germline, CDR1 SGHVS and CDR2 FQNEAQ. The CDR3 reads CASSSRLVGGRNEQFF. The CDR3 nucleotides read TGTGCCAGCAGCTCCCGACTGGTAGGGGGCCGCAATGAGCAGTTCTTC.

This clonotype was seen a few times. The rearrangement links TRBV27 to TRBJ1-2; D remains ambiguous. V lost 6 bases and J lost 0, with 2 bases in between. Germline V lookup: CDR1 MNHEY, CDR2 SMNVEV (reference sequence). The CDR3 extends over 11 amino acids. CDR3 bases: TGTGCCAGCAGGACTAACTATGGCTACACCTTC. Encoded protein: CASRTNYGYTF.

This sequence joins TRBV7-9 and TRBJ1-1; perhaps TRBD1 as D (5 bases). Trimming shortened V by 9 bases and J by 5 bases, and 25 bases separated the two germline ends. Germline V gives CDR1 SEHNR, CDR2 FQNEAQ (reference sequence). The CDR3 consists of 16 residues. The CDR3 spells CASQPGVSVGGTEAFF. The DNA for the CDR3 is TGTGCCAGTCAGCCCGGAGTGTCGGTCGGGGGTACTGAAGCTTTCTTT.

The rearrangement links TRBV6-8 to TRBJ2-7; D unresolved. The CDR3 runs 14 residues. Germline V CDR1 and CDR2: MNHGY, SAAAGT. Deletions cut 2 bases from V and 4 bases from J, with 12 bases between. CDR3 in amino acids: CASSYGRGPYEQYF. Here the CDR3 DNA reads TGTGCCAGCAGTTACGGTAGAGGCCCTTACGAGCAGTACTTC.

The chain carries TRBV9 and TRBJ2-5; 10 bases match TRBD1. The CDR3 length is 17 residues. The V gene's germline CDR1 is SGDLS and CDR2 YYNGEE. Trimming took 1 base from V and 2 from J; bases not matched to a gene: 8. DNA of the CDR3: TGTGCCAGCAGCGTACGTGACAGGGGGCGCAGGCAAGAGACCCAGTACTTC. Protein product: CASSVRDRGRRQETQYF.

The chain uses TRBV7-2 and TRBJ1-6, with unresolved D. Trimming pared 1 base from V and 5 bases from J, leaving 15 bases between. The germline gives CDR1 SGHTA, CDR2 FQGNSA. The CDR3 sequence is 17 residues long. The DNA of the CDR3 is TGTGCCAGCAGCTTAGTTTCTTGGGAGCTGGATAATTCACCCCTCCACTTT. It yields the protein CASSLVSWELDNSPLHF.